This T cell receptor beta chain comes out of a study of T cell responses to AZD1222 COVID-19 vaccine. Clones were sequenced by immunoSEQ multiplex PCR, and TCRdb holds only the in-frame ones, with some missing. Here the sample spans 90,000 to 150,000 clones, 87% being singletons. Only a few counts were recorded for this clone. This CDR3 is 15 amino acids long. CDR1 is SGHNT, CDR2 YENEEA, per germline. V was trimmed by 1 base and J by 2 bases, leaving 11 bases between them. The sample in question was peripheral blood, obtained 28 days after the second AZD1222 dose. The sequence came from an adult who received the AZD1222 COVID-19 vaccine. The rearrangement links TRBV11-3 to TRBJ1-1; possible D gene TRBD1, 5 bases. The CDR3 here is CASSLGLGGNTEAFF. The CDR3 bases are TGTGCCAGCAGCTTAGGACTCGGGGGAAACACTGAAGCTTTCTTT. Drawing the rest from reference TRBV11-3 and TRBJ1-1, the complete variable domain is EAGVVQSPRYKIIEKKQPVAFWCNPISGHNTLYWYLQNLGQGPELLIRYENEEAVDDSQLPKDRFSAERLKGVDSTLKIQPAELGDSAVYLCASSLGLGGNTEAFFGQGTRLTVV.